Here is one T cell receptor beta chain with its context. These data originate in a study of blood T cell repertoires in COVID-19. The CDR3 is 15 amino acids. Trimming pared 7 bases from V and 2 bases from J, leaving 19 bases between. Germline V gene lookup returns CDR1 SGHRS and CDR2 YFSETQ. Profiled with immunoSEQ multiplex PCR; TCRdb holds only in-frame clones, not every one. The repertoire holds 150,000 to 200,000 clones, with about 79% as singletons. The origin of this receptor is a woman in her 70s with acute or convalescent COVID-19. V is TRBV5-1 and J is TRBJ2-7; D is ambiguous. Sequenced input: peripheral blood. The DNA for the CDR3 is TGCGCCAGCGCCGTTGACATATTCCAAGCCTACGAGCAGTACTTC. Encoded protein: CASAVDIFQAYEQYF.